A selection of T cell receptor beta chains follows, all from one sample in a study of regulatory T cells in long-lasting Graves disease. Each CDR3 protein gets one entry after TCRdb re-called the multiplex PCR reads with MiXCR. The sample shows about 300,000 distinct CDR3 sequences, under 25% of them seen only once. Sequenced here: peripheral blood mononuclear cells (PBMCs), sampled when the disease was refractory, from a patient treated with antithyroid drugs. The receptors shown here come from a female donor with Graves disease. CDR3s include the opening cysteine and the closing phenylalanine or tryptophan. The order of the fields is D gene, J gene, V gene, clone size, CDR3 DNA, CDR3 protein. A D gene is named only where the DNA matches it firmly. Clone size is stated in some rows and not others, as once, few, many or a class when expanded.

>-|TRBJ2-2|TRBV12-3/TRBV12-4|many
TGTGCCAGCAGTCCATACGGACAAGCGAACACCGGGGAGCTGTTTTTT
CASSPYGQANTGELFF
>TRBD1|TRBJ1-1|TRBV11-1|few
TGTGCCAGCAGCTCGTACAGGGGCGGAACTGAAGCTTTCTTT
CASSSYRGGTEAFF
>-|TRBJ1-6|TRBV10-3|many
TGTGCCATCAGTGAAGGGATGATTAATTCACCCCTCCACTTT
CAISEGMINSPLHF
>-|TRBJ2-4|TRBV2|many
TGTGCCAGCAGTGAAGCGGGACGTATACAAAACATTCAGTACTTC
CASSEAGRIQNIQYF
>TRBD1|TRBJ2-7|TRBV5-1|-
TGCGCCAGCAGCCCAGGACAGGGTGTTACTTACGAGCAGTACTTC
CASSPGQGVTYEQYF
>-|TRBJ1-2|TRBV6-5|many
TGTGCCAGCAGTTTGACCGGGACAATGACTACAAACTATGGCTACACCTTC
CASSLTGTMTTNYGYTF
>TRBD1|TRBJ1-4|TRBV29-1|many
TGCAGCGTGGGGGACAGGGGGCGTGAAAAACTGTTTTTT
CSVGDRGREKLFF
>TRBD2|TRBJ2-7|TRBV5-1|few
TGCGCCAGCAGCTTGGGGGATTGGGGCGGGAGGCCCTACGAGCAGTACTTC
CASSLGDWGGRPYEQYF
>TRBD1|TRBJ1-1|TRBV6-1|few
TGTGCCAGCAGTGAACTGGCAGGGGGGAACACTGAAGCTTTCTTT
CASSELAGGNTEAFF
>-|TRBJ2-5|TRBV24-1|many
TGTGCCACCAGTGATTTGGTTGGGGAGACCCAGTACTTC
CATSDLVGETQYF
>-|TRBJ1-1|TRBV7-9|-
TGTGCCAGCAGCTTGGCCGGAACCGGGGCTTTCTTT
CASSLAGTGAFF
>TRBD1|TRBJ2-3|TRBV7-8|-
TGTGCCAGCAGCTTAAGACAGGGGGCCACAGATACGCAGTATTTT
CASSLRQGATDTQYF
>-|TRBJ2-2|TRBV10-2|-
TGCGCCAGCAGTGAGTTGTCGGCGAACACCGGGGAGCTGTTTTTT
CASSELSANTGELFF
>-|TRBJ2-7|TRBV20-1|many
TGCAGTGCTAGAGTGGGCGGACGCGAGCAGTACTTC
CSARVGGREQYF
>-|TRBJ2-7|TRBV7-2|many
TGTGCCAGCAGCCAAGTAGGGTCGTACGAGCAGTACTTC
CASSQVGSYEQYF
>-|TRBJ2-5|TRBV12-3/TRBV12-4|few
TGTGCCAGCAGGACCAGGGGTAGGGAGACCCAGTACTTC
CASRTRGRETQYF
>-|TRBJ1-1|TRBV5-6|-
TGTGCCAGCAGCTTGTTCGGCGTGGGGGGCGTGGAAGCTTTCTTT
CASSLFGVGGVEAFF
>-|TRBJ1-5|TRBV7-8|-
TGTGCCAGCAGCTTAGACGGAGGTCAGCCCCAGCATTTT
CASSLDGGQPQHF
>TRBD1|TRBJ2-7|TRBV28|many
TGTGCCAGCAGTAGTGACAGGGGATTCAACGAGCAGTACTTC
CASSSDRGFNEQYF
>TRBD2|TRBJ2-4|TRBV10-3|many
TGTGCCATCAGTGAGTCGAAGGGACTAGCGGGAGTGAATGGCATTCAGTACTTC
CAISESKGLAGVNGIQYF
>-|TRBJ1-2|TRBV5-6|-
TGTGCCAGCAGCTTGGTCCAGGGGACGGATGGCTACACCTTC
CASSLVQGTDGYTF
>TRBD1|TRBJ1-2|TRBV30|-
TGTGCCTGGGGGGGACAGGTGTACTATGGCTACACCTTC
CAWGGQVYYGYTF
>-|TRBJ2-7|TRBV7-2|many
TGTGCCAGCAGCTTAGTGTCTGTGAACTACGAGCAGTACTTC
CASSLVSVNYEQYF
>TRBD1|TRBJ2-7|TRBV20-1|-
TGCAGTGCACGGGACAGCTGGAACGAGCAGTACTTC
CSARDSWNEQYF
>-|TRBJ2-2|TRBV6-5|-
TGTGCCAGCAGTTACTTACCGACAATATCGAACACCGGGGAGCTGTTTTTT
CASSYLPTISNTGELFF
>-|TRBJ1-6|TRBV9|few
TGTGCCAGCAGCGAGGGCCAGGGTTATTTTTCACCCCTCCACTTT
CASSEGQGYFSPLHF
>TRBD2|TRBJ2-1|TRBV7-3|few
TGTGCCAGCAGCCAAGGACTAGCGGGAGGGCAGAATGAGCAGTTCTTC
CASSQGLAGGQNEQFF
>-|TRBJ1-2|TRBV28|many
TGTGCCAGCAGTTTAAGTTTTTTGACAGGAGATGGTTTCTTCTATGGCTACACCTTC
CASSLSFLTGDGFFYGYTF
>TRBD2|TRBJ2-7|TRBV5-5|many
TGTGCCAGCAGCTTGGCCGGGACTAGCGGGACATCGGCGCAGTACTTC
CASSLAGTSGTSAQYF
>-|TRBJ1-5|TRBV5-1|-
TGCGCCAGCAGCTTAACCGGAGGGGACCTGGCCCAGCATTTT
CASSLTGGDLAQHF
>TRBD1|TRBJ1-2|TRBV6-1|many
TGTGCCAGCAGACCCCCTCAACAGGGGTACTATGGCTACACCTTC
CASRPPQQGYYGYTF
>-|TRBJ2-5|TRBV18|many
TGTGCCAGCTCAAAAGCAGGGGAAGAGACCCAGTACTTC
CASSKAGEETQYF
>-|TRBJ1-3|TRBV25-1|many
TGTGCCAGCAGTGAATCCCCGACAGGCTCGGGTGATGGAAACACCATATATTTT
CASSESPTGSGDGNTIYF
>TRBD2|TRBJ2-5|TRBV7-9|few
TGTGCCAGCAGCTGGGAGCGGGGGAGGGCCGGGGAGACCCAGTACTTC
CASSWERGRAGETQYF
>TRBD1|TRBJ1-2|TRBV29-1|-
TGCAGCATACGGACAGGGGTCTATGGCTACACCTTC
CSIRTGVYGYTF
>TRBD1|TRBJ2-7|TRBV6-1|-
TGTGCCAGCAGTGGACAGGGTGTTGCCTACGAGCAGTACTTC
CASSGQGVAYEQYF
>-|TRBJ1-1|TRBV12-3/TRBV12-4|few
TGTGCCAGCAGTCATAACATGAACACTGAAGCTTTCTTT
CASSHNMNTEAFF
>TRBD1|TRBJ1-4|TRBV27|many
TGTGCCAGCGGAACGACAGGGATTAATGAAAAACTGTTTTTT
CASGTTGINEKLFF
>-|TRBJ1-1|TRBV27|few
TGTGCCAGCAGTGGGGGTGGGACAGAAGCTTTCTTT
CASSGGGTEAFF
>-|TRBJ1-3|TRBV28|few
TGTGCCAGCAGTTTCCCTCCGGGGCTCTCTGGAAACACCATATATTTT
CASSFPPGLSGNTIYF